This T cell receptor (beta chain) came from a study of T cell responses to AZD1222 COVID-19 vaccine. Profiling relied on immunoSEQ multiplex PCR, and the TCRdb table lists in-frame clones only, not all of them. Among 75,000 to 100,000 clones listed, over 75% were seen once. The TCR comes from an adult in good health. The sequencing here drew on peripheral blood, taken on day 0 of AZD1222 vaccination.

Here the CDR3 DNA reads TGTGCCAGCAGAGGGACAGGGGGTCTTTCACCCCTCCACTTT. It yields the protein CASRGTGGLSPLHF. The chain is built from TRBV3-1 (or the pseudogene TRBV3-2) and TRBJ1-6; TRBD1 matches 11 bases. The V and J ends lost 6 bases and 9 bases, in that order; junction bases with no gene match: 4. Per the germline V gene, CDR1 is LGHDT and CDR2 is YNNKEL (reference sequence). This CDR3 region has 14 residues.